Listed below are T cell receptor beta chains from one sample, sequenced in a study of blood T cell repertoires in COVID-19. Sequenced by immunoSEQ multiplex PCR; TCRdb stores in-frame clones only, minus some. The sample consists of roughly 86,000 clones, more than 85% of them appearing once. The sample was peripheral blood. The source of these receptors is a man in his forties with acute or convalescent COVID-19. Both conserved end residues are part of each CDR3. The D gene is left open where the match is weak. Where a row states a size, it is once, few, many or the class of an expanded clone; other rows omit it.

V,D,size,J,DNA,CDR3
TRBV2,TRBD1,NA,TRBJ1-5,TGTGCCAGCAGGGCTCCGGGACAGGGCCATCAGCCCCAGCATTTT,CASRAPGQGHQPQHF
TRBV27,NA,NA,TRBJ1-1,TGTGCCAGCGGTAGTAGGGGCGCGCACACTGAAGCTTTCTTT,CASGSRGAHTEAFF
TRBV19,NA,NA,TRBJ2-5,TGTGCCAGTAGTATAAACTTTCAAGAGACCCAGTACTTC,CASSINFQETQYF
TRBV6-6,NA,once,TRBJ2-4,TGTGCCAGCAGTTACGTCAGGAGGTCCTCCAAAAACATTCAGTACTTC,CASSYVRRSSKNIQYF
TRBV6-6,TRBD1,NA,TRBJ1-2,TGTGCCAGCAGTTACCCGGACAGGGACTATGGCTACACCTTC,CASSYPDRDYGYTF
TRBV3-1/TRBV3-2,TRBD2,NA,TRBJ2-5,TGTGCCAGCAGCCAAGGGATAGCGGGGGGCCAAGAGACCCAGTACTTC,CASSQGIAGGQETQYF
TRBV7-2,TRBD1,NA,TRBJ1-2,TGTGCCAGCAGCTCACCCACAAGGGGGCAGGGTACTGGCTACACCTTC,CASSSPTRGQGTGYTF
TRBV5-4,TRBD2,NA,TRBJ2-1,TGTGCCAGCAGCTTGCCTAGCGGGATGGGTGAGCAGTTCTTC,CASSLPSGMGEQFF
TRBV30,NA,once,TRBJ1-2,TGTGCCTGGAACCTCAGGGACTATGGCTACACCTTC,CAWNLRDYGYTF
TRBV10-3,NA,NA,TRBJ2-7,TGTGCCATCAGTGAGTACGGGGTCTACGAGCAGTACTTC,CAISEYGVYEQYF
TRBV7-2,NA,NA,TRBJ1-6,TGTGCCAGCAGCTTAAACGCAGGGCTTAATTCACCCCTCCACTTT,CASSLNAGLNSPLHF
TRBV25-1,NA,NA,TRBJ2-7,TGTGCCAGCAGCGCCAGGGGCAACGACGAGCAGTACTTC,CASSARGNDEQYF
TRBV12-5,NA,NA,TRBJ1-1,TGTGCTAGTGGTTTGGCCCTCGGGAACACTGAAGCTTTCTTT,CASGLALGNTEAFF
TRBV5-8,TRBD2,NA,TRBJ2-1,TGTGCCAGCAGCCAGCAGACCGGGACTAGCGGGAGTTACCATGAGCAGTTCTTC,CASSQQTGTSGSYHEQFF
TRBV5-1,NA,NA,TRBJ1-3,TGCGCCAGCAGCTTGGCAGGAAGTGGAAACACCATATATTTT,CASSLAGSGNTIYF
TRBV19,NA,medium-sized,TRBJ2-7,TGTGCCAGTAGTGCGACAGTCTCCTACGAGCAGTACTTC,CASSATVSYEQYF
TRBV30,NA,NA,TRBJ1-1,TGTGCCTGGGCCCCGGGGAACACTGAAGCTTTCTTT,CAWAPGNTEAFF
TRBV29-1,NA,NA,TRBJ1-1,TGCAGCGCAACTGACCCCGGGGGTGGTGGTGAAGCTTTCTTT,CSATDPGGGGEAFF
TRBV5-4,NA,few,TRBJ1-2,TGTGCCAGCAGACTAGCGGGTGGTGGCTACACCTTC,CASRLAGGGYTF
TRBV11-2,NA,once,TRBJ1-2,TGTGCCAGCAGCTTAGGGGGGGAAGGGTTCGGCTACACCTTC,CASSLGGEGFGYTF
TRBV5-6,NA,NA,TRBJ1-1,TGTGCCAGCAGCTTGGCCATCCCCACTGAAGCTTTCTTT,CASSLAIPTEAFF
TRBV5-5,TRBD2,medium-sized,TRBJ2-7,TGTGCCAGCAGCGCCCGACTAGCGGGGGCCTACGAGCAGTACTTC,CASSARLAGAYEQYF
TRBV5-4,NA,NA,TRBJ2-2,TGTGCCAGCAGCCCAGGGTTCGGCACCGGGGAGCTGTTTTTT,CASSPGFGTGELFF
TRBV6-5,NA,NA,TRBJ1-2,TGTGCCAGCATCCAAGGTGGGGCAGTCTATGGCTACACCTTC,CASIQGGAVYGYTF
TRBV5-4,TRBD1,NA,TRBJ1-1,TGTGCCAGCAGGTGGGACAGCAAAAGGGACGCTGAAGCTTTCTTT,CASRWDSKRDAEAFF
TRBV2,NA,NA,TRBJ1-5,TGTGCCAGCAGTAACAGCCTCGGCAATCAGCCCCAGCATTTT,CASSNSLGNQPQHF
TRBV2,TRBD1,NA,TRBJ1-3,TGTGCCAGCGGGTCAGGGGGTCACTCTGGAAACACCATATATTTT,CASGSGGHSGNTIYF
TRBV6-5,TRBD2,once,TRBJ2-1,TGTGCCAGCAGCTTCACTAGCGGGGGGGGGAATGAGCAGTTCTTC,CASSFTSGGGNEQFF
TRBV7-9,TRBD2,NA,TRBJ2-2,TGTGCCAGCAGCTTACCCCGAGGGACTAGCGGCACCGGGGAGCTGTTTTTT,CASSLPRGTSGTGELFF
TRBV11-3,NA,few,TRBJ2-5,TGTGCCAGCAGCCTCCGGTCCGGGGAGACCCAGTACTTC,CASSLRSGETQYF
TRBV6-4,TRBD2,NA,TRBJ2-1,TGTGCCAGCAGTAGGGCTAGCGGGAGGGCCTTGTACAATGAGCAGTTCTTC,CASSRASGRALYNEQFF
TRBV4-3,TRBD1,once,TRBJ2-1,TGCGCCAGCAGCCAGGACAGGAACAATGAGCAGTTCTTC,CASSQDRNNEQFF
TRBV7-2,NA,NA,TRBJ1-2,TGTGCCAGCAGCTTAGCGCGAACAGAGTATGGCTACACCTTC,CASSLARTEYGYTF
TRBV7-3,NA,NA,TRBJ2-6,TGTGCCAGCAGCTTAAGACAGGCCTCTGGGGCCAACGTCCTGACTTTC,CASSLRQASGANVLTF
TRBV12-3/TRBV12-4,NA,NA,TRBJ2-1,TGTGCCAGCAGTAGACAGTCCCCTGAGCAGTTCTTC,CASSRQSPEQFF
TRBV6-5,NA,NA,TRBJ2-5,TGTGCCAGCAGTCAGGGCGTCGGGACCCAGTACTTC,CASSQGVGTQYF
TRBV7-9,TRBD1,NA,TRBJ1-2,TGTGCCAGCAGCTTGGGGACAGGGGTCTCGGATGGCTACACCTTC,CASSLGTGVSDGYTF
TRBV12-3/TRBV12-4,NA,NA,TRBJ1-5,TGTGCCAGCAGTCCGGGGGTTCAGCCCCAGCATTTT,CASSPGVQPQHF
TRBV19,TRBD1,NA,TRBJ1-1,TGTGCCAGTAGTAAAGACAGGGGTACCTTGAACACTGAAGCTTTCTTT,CASSKDRGTLNTEAFF
TRBV5-5,TRBD1,NA,TRBJ1-5,TGTGCCAGCAGCTTGAGGGGACAGGGCAATCAGCCCCAGCATTTT,CASSLRGQGNQPQHF
TRBV5-1,NA,once,TRBJ1-2,TGCGCCAGCTCACCCGGGGATCTGAATGGCTACACCTTC,CASSPGDLNGYTF
TRBV24-1,TRBD1,once,TRBJ2-5,TGTGCCACCAGTGACCCTCGACAGGGGGCGCGGGAGACCCAGTACTTC,CATSDPRQGARETQYF
TRBV2,NA,NA,TRBJ2-2,TGTGCCAGCAGAATGGGACAATCCGGGGAGCTGTTTTTT,CASRMGQSGELFF
TRBV19,NA,NA,TRBJ2-5,TGTGCCAGTAGGGACTCGGGCCTCACTGGGGAGACCCAGTACTTC,CASRDSGLTGETQYF
TRBV4-1,TRBD2,NA,TRBJ2-1,TGCGCCAGCAGCCAAGAGATAGCAGCGGGGGTCCACAATGAGCAGTTCTTC,CASSQEIAAGVHNEQFF
TRBV5-1,NA,NA,TRBJ1-1,TGCGCCAGCAGCTTGGAAGGGGGAAGGGCCACTGAAGCTTTCTTT,CASSLEGGRATEAFF
TRBV3-1/TRBV3-2,NA,few,TRBJ2-6,TGTGCCAGCAGCCACTCCGGGTGGACTGGGGCCAACGTCCTGACTTTC,CASSHSGWTGANVLTF
TRBV7-2,NA,NA,TRBJ2-5,TGTGCCAGCAGCTTAAGCACCGAGATGACCCAGTACTTC,CASSLSTEMTQYF
TRBV19,NA,once,TRBJ1-5,TGTGCCAGTAGTGAACAGCGGTTCGTTCATCAGCCCCAGCATTTT,CASSEQRFVHQPQHF
TRBV4-3,TRBD1,NA,TRBJ1-2,TGCGCCAGCAGCCAAGATAGCGGAGACAGGGGACACTATGGCTACACCTTC,CASSQDSGDRGHYGYTF
TRBV5-1,NA,once,TRBJ2-5,TGCGCCAGCAGCTTCGGGCCCGGGGGAGGAGAGACCCAGTACTTC,CASSFGPGGGETQYF
TRBV5-6,TRBD2,NA,TRBJ2-7,TGTGCCAGCAGCACCGGGACTAGCGGCTCCTACGAGCAGTACTTC,CASSTGTSGSYEQYF
TRBV4-2,NA,NA,TRBJ1-4,TGTGCCAGCAGCCAAATCGGTGCACGCTCCAATGAAAAACTGTTTTTT,CASSQIGARSNEKLFF
TRBV7-2,TRBD1,NA,TRBJ2-7,TGTGCCAGCAGGAGAAACGGACAGGGCTCCTACGAGCAGTACTTC,CASRRNGQGSYEQYF